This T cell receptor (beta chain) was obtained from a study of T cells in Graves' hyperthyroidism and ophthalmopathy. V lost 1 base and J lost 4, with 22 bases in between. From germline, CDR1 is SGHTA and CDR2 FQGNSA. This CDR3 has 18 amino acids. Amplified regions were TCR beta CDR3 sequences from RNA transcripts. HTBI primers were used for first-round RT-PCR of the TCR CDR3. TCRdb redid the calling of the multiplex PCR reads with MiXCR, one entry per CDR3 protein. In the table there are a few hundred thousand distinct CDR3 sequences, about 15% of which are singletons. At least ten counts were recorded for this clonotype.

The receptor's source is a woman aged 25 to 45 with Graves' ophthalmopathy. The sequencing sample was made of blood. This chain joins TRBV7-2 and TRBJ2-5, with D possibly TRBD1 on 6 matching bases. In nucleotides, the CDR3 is TGTGCCAGCAGCTTAGTATCAGGTCAGGGGTTAGATGCAGAGACCCAGTACTTC. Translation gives CASSLVSGQGLDAETQYF.